The rows below give T cell receptor beta chains drawn from one sample of a study of T cell changes during pregnancy in multiple sclerosis. Sequencing was performed with immunoSEQ multiplex PCR; in TCRdb, only in-frame clones are kept and a portion is missing. The sample has approximately 28,000 clones, 85% to 90% seen once. Material: CD8+ T cells from peripheral blood mononuclear cells, obtained after pregnancy. The receptors shown here come from a female donor with multiple sclerosis, enrolled in a pregnancy study. Each CDR3 is given with its conserved first and last residue. A D gene is named only where the DNA matches it firmly. Where a row states a size, it is once, few, many or the class of an expanded clone; other rows omit it.

d_call	clone_size	v_call	j_call	cdr3_length	cdr3_aa	cdr3_nt
.	few	TRBV28	TRBJ1-6	14	CASSLGTSGTPLHF	TGTGCCAGCAGTTTAGGCACTTCAGGGACACCCCTCCACTTT
TRBD1	.	TRBV28	TRBJ2-7	14	CASSRQGSSYEQYF	TGTGCCAGCAGCCGACAGGGTAGCTCCTACGAGCAGTACTTC
.	.	TRBV11-2	TRBJ2-7	15	CASSLTRATVYEQYF	TGTGCCAGCAGCTTGACCCGGGCGACAGTTTACGAGCAGTACTTC
.	.	TRBV2	TRBJ1-2	16	CASSLSRGLDIYGYTF	TGTGCCAGCAGCCTCTCCCGGGGGTTAGATATCTATGGCTACACCTTC
TRBD2	.	TRBV6-4	TRBJ2-3	15	CASSVTSGGTDTQYF	TGTGCCAGCAGTGTTACTAGCGGGGGCACAGATACGCAGTATTTT
.	.	TRBV28	TRBJ1-6	16	CASSSLTDSYNSPLHF	TGTGCCAGCAGTTCGCTGACAGACTCCTATAATTCACCCCTCCACTTT
.	.	TRBV19	TRBJ1-1	13	CASSTFIGTEAFF	TGTGCCAGTAGTACCTTCATCGGCACTGAAGCTTTCTTT
.	.	TRBV29-1	TRBJ2-3	13	CSVETSPTDTQYF	TGCAGCGTTGAAACTAGTCCCACAGATACGCAGTATTTT
.	.	TRBV2	TRBJ1-6	14	CASSPGQSNSPLHF	TGTGCCAGCAGTCCAGGACAGAGCAATTCACCCCTCCACTTT
.	once	TRBV11-2	TRBJ2-1	13	CASSLGGDVEQFF	TGTGCCAGCAGCTTGGGGGGAGATGTGGAGCAGTTCTTC
.	.	TRBV7-9	TRBJ2-5	11	CAAGAGETQYF	TGTGCTGCCGGCGCGGGAGAGACCCAGTACTTC
TRBD1	.	TRBV27	TRBJ2-1	18	CASSLYPPQGAVHNEQFF	TGTGCCAGCAGTTTATATCCCCCACAGGGGGCTGTCCACAATGAGCAGTTCTTC
.	.	TRBV12-5	TRBJ1-2	8	CASGGYTF	TGTGCTAGCGGTGGCTACACCTTC
.	.	TRBV30	TRBJ1-2	11	CARQDPLGYTF	TGTGCCCGCCAGGATCCGTTAGGCTACACCTTC
.	.	TRBV28	TRBJ1-3	15	CASSRDGNSGNTIYF	TGTGCCAGCAGCCGAGACGGGAACTCTGGAAACACCATATATTTT
.	.	TRBV2	TRBJ1-2	14	CASSVYSFNYGYTF	TGTGCCAGCAGTGTTTACAGTTTTAACTATGGCTACACCTTC
.	.	TRBV6-5	TRBJ1-5	12	CASSYGGGPQHF	TGTGCCAGCAGTTACGGAGGAGGACCCCAGCATTTT
TRBD1	.	TRBV19	TRBJ1-1	14	CASSRQGGNTEAFF	TGTGCCAGTAGTCGACAGGGAGGGAACACTGAAGCTTTCTTT
.	.	TRBV6-5	TRBJ1-1	15	CASSYVPAGNTEAFF	TGTGCCAGCAGTTACGTTCCAGCGGGGAACACTGAAGCTTTCTTT
TRBD2	.	TRBV5-1	TRBJ2-3	17	CASSLAFRGDGTDTQYF	TGCGCCAGCAGCTTGGCCTTCCGGGGGGATGGCACAGATACGCAGTATTTT
.	.	TRBV5-6	TRBJ1-1	13	CASSLDGGTEAFF	TGTGCCAGCAGCTTGGACGGGGGGACTGAAGCTTTCTTT
TRBD1	once	TRBV27	TRBJ1-5	20	CASSSNEVRDRGLGNQPQHF	TGTGCCAGCAGCTCAAACGAAGTAAGGGACAGGGGGCTCGGGAATCAGCCCCAGCATTTT
TRBD1	.	TRBV6-1	TRBJ2-1	15	CASSPGTGEYNEQFF	TGTGCCAGCAGTCCCGGGACAGGGGAATACAATGAGCAGTTCTTC
.	.	TRBV19	TRBJ1-1	15	CASSLSREGPTEAFF	TGTGCCAGTAGTCTGTCCCGGGAGGGACCCACTGAAGCTTTCTTT
.	.	TRBV19	TRBJ2-7	13	CATHGGPTYEQYF	TGTGCCACCCACGGGGGGCCGACCTACGAGCAGTACTTC
.	.	TRBV4-3	TRBJ2-2	16	CASSHTRDLNTGELFF	TGCGCCAGCAGCCATACCAGGGACTTGAACACCGGGGAGCTGTTTTTT
.	.	TRBV27	TRBJ2-7	16	CASSPAYRVGSYEQYF	TGTGCCAGCAGTCCCGCTTACAGGGTCGGCTCCTACGAGCAGTACTTC
TRBD2	.	TRBV6-5	TRBJ2-5	16	CASSYSGLAGGETQYF	TGTGCCAGCAGTTACTCGGGACTAGCGGGGGGAGAGACCCAGTACTTC
.	.	TRBV27	TRBJ2-2	15	CASLQVYANTGELFF	TGTGCCAGTCTACAGGTGTACGCGAACACCGGGGAGCTGTTTTTT
TRBD2	many	TRBV15	TRBJ2-3	15	CATSRVSGGADTQYF	TGTGCCACCAGCAGAGTTAGCGGGGGGGCAGATACGCAGTATTTT
TRBD1	.	TRBV7-9	TRBJ2-5	16	CASSRGQGPVQETQYF	TGTGCCAGCAGCCGGGGACAGGGGCCGGTCCAAGAGACCCAGTACTTC
TRBD1	.	TRBV4-3	TRBJ1-4	18	CASSQDGQGRSTNEKLFF	TGCGCCAGCAGCCAAGATGGACAGGGGAGAAGTACTAATGAAAAACTGTTTTTT
TRBD2	.	TRBV28	TRBJ2-5	17	CASSVLLSGGGEETQYF	TGTGCCAGCAGTGTCCTTCTAAGCGGGGGCGGGGAAGAGACCCAGTACTTC
.	large	TRBV18	TRBJ1-4	14	CASFSGTRTEKLFF	TGTGCCAGCTTCTCCGGGACTCGGACTGAAAAACTGTTTTTT